This T cell receptor (beta chain) was identified in a study of neurological immune-mediated disorders. Notes on the study in general: Expanded clones shared no identical CDR3 amino acid sequences across subjects, which suggested private TCR-beta repertoires in all groups.

This CDR3 has 13 residues. Germline assignment: CDR1 MNHEY and CDR2 SMNVEV (reference sequence). Trimming left V 4 bases short and J 3 bases short, with 10 bases between. This clonotype appeared many times. The antigen remains unidentified. The sorted-subset TCR libraries were prepared using some 920,000 CD4+ or CD8+ T cells as the starting material. cDNA synthesis was performed by 5'RACE with 10-nucleotide random UMIs. MiXCR, applied by TCRdb to the 5' RACE reads, yields one record per CDR3 protein. The sample includes roughly 29,000 distinct CDR3 sequences, around 21% of them seen just once. This TCR was recovered from a man aged 50-59 years with HTLV-1-associated myelopathy (HAM/TSP). The sample taken for sequencing was CD4+ T cells from blood. V usage is TRBV27 and J usage is TRBJ2-7, with TRBD1 as a possible D gene (6 bases). CDR3 region: CASSYGQSYEQYF. CDR3 bases: TGTGCCAGCAGTTATGGACAGAGCTACGAGCAGTACTTC.